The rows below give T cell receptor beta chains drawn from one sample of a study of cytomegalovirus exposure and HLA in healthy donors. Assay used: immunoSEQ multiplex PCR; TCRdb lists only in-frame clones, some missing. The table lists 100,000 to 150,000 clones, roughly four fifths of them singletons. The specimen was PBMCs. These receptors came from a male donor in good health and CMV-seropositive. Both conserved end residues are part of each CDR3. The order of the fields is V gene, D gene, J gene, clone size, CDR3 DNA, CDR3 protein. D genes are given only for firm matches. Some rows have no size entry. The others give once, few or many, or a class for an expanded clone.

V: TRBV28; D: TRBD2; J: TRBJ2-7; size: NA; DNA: TGTGCCAGCAGTAAAGGTCTAGCGGCACTAGGCGAGCAGTACTTC; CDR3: CASSKGLAALGEQYF
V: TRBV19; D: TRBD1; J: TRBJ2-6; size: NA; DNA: TGTGCCAGTACTCGGACAGGGGGTGTCTCTGGGGCCAACGTCCTGACTTTC; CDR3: CASTRTGGVSGANVLTF
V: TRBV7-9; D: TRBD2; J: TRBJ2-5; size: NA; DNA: TGTGCCAGCAGCCCCCCTAGCGGGAGGTCGGAGACCCAGTACTTC; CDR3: CASSPPSGRSETQYF
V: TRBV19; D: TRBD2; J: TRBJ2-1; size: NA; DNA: TGTGCCAGTAGTATTACTAGCGGGAGGAATGAGCAGTTCTTC; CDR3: CASSITSGRNEQFF
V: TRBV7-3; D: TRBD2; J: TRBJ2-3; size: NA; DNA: TGTGCCAGCAGCGACCGGGGACTAGGCACAGATACGCAGTATTTT; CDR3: CASSDRGLGTDTQYF
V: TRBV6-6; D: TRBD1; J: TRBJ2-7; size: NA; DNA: TGTGCCAGCAGTTACAGGGACAGGGTAAACGACGAGCAGTACTTC; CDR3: CASSYRDRVNDEQYF
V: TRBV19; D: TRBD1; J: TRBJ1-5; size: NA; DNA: TGTGCCAATAGTCAAGGGGGCGCGGCCATCGGGCAGCCCCAGCATTTT; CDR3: CANSQGGAAIGQPQHF
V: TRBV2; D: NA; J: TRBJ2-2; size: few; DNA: TGTGCCAGCAGTCCCCCGACGGGGACCGGGGAGCTGTTTTTT; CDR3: CASSPPTGTGELFF
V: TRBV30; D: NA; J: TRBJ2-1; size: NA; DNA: TGTGCCTGGAGTGTACTAGAGAATCGAGAGCAGTTCTTC; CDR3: CAWSVLENREQFF
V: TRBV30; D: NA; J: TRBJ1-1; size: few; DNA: TGTGCCTGGAGTGTAAGAGGGAACACTGAAGCTTTCTTT; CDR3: CAWSVRGNTEAFF
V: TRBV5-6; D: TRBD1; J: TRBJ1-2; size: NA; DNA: TGTGCCAGCAGCTCTACAGGGGGTCTAACTTATGGCTACACCTTC; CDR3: CASSSTGGLTYGYTF
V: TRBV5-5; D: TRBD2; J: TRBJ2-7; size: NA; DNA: TGTGCCAGCAGCTTGGTCGTTGGACTAGCGAGCTACGAGCAGTACTTC; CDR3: CASSLVVGLASYEQYF
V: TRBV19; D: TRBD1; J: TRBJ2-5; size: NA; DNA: TGTGCCAGTAGAGGGACAGGGGTAGAGACCCAGTACTTC; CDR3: CASRGTGVETQYF
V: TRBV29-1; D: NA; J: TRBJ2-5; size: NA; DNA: TGCAGCGTTGGGGAAGGGGCCGGGGAGACCCAGTACTTC; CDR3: CSVGEGAGETQYF
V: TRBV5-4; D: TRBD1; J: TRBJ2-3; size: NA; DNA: TGTGCCAGCAGCAGCAGGGGGACAGATACGCAGTATTTT; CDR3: CASSSRGTDTQYF
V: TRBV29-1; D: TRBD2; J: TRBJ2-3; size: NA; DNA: TGCAGCCGGGGGGACGAAGATACGCAGTATTTT; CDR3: CSRGDEDTQYF
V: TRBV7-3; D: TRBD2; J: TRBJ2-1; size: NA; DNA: TGTGCCAGCAGCTTATCCCTAGCGGGAGTCAATGAGCAGTTCTTC; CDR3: CASSLSLAGVNEQFF
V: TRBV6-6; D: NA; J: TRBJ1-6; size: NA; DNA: TGTGCCAGCAGTTACTTTCCAGGGGATTATAATTCACCCCTCCACTTT; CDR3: CASSYFPGDYNSPLHF
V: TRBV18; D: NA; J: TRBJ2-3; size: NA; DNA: TGTGCCAGCTCACCAACTAGTACCGTCACAGATACGCAGTATTTT; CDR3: CASSPTSTVTDTQYF
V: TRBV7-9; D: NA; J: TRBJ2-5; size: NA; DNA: TGTGCCAGCAGCATTACAGGGCCCCCCCAAGAGACCCAGTACTTC; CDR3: CASSITGPPQETQYF
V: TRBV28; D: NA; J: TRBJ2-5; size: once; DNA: TGTGCCAGCACGCCGGGACTTGAGACCCAGTACTTC; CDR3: CASTPGLETQYF
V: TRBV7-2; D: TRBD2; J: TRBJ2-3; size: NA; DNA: TGTGCCAGCAGCTCCTTAGCGGGAGGGGGCACAGATACGCAGTATTTT; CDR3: CASSSLAGGGTDTQYF
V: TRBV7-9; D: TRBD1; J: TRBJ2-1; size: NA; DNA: TGTGCCAGCAGCCAGGGACAGGGCAATGAGCAGTTCTTC; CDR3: CASSQGQGNEQFF
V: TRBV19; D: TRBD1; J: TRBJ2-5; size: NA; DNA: TGTGCCAGTAGTATGGACAGGGAAGGGACCCAGTACTTC; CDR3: CASSMDREGTQYF
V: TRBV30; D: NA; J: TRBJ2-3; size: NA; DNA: TGTGCCTGGTGTACGGGGAGCACAGATACGCAGTATTTT; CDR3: CAWCTGSTDTQYF
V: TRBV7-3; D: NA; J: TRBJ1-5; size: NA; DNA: TGTGCCAGCAGCCCCCCAGGGTTGGGTCAGCCCCAGCATTTT; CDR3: CASSPPGLGQPQHF
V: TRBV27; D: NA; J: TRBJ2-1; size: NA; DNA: TGTGCCAGCCTCGCTATCGGGGGAGGTAGGAATGAGCAGTTCTTC; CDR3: CASLAIGGGRNEQFF
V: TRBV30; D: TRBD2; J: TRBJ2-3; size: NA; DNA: TGTGCCTGGAGTGTACGGGCTAGCGGGAGTCCAGATACGCAGTATTTT; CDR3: CAWSVRASGSPDTQYF
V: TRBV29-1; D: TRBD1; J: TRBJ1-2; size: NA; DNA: TGCAGCGTTGGCACAGGGGATAACTATGGCTACACCTTC; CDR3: CSVGTGDNYGYTF
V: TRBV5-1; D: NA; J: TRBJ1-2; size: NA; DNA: TGCGCCAGCAGCTCGGACAGTGGGTATGGCTACACCTTC; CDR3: CASSSDSGYGYTF
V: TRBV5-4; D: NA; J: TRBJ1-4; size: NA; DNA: TGTGCCAGCAGCTTGAGGCCAGGGGATGATAGTGAAAAACTGTTTTTT; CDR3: CASSLRPGDDSEKLFF
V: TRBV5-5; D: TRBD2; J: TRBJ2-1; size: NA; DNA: TGTGCCAGCAGCCTCCCCAGAGGCCTAGCGGGGGCTTACAATGAGCAGTTCTTC; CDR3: CASSLPRGLAGAYNEQFF
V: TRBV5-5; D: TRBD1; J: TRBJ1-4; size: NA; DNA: TGTGCCAGCAGCGAGGGACAGGTGAATGAAAAACTGTTTTTT; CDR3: CASSEGQVNEKLFF
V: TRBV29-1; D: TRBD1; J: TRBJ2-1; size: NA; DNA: TGCAGCGTCCTACCGGGACAGGGGACCGGGGGTGAGCAGTTCTTC; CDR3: CSVLPGQGTGGEQFF
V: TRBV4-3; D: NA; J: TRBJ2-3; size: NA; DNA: TGCGCCAGCAGCCAAGATGCCAGGGAGGCGGATACGCAGTATTTT; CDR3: CASSQDAREADTQYF
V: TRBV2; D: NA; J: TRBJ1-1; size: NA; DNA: TGTGCCAGCAGTGAAGGGGGCTTCTTT; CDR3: CASSEGGFF
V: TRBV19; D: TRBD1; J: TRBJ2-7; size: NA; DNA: TGTGCCAGTAGGGACAGGGGACACGAGCAGTACTTC; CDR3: CASRDRGHEQYF
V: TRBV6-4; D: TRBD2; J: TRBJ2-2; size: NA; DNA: TGTGCCAGCTTCCGACTAGCGGGAGCCGGGGAGCTGTTTTTT; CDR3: CASFRLAGAGELFF
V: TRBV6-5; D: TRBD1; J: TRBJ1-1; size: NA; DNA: TGTGCCAGCAGTTACAGACAGGGGATGCACACTGAAGCTTTCTTT; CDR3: CASSYRQGMHTEAFF
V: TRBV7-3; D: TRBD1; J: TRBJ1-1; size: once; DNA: TGTGCCAGCAGCGCGCGGGACAGGGGGAACACTGAAGCTTTCTTT; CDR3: CASSARDRGNTEAFF
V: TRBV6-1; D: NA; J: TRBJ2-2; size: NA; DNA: TGTGCCAGCAAGCCAGGGAACACCGGGGAGCTGTTTTTT; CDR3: CASKPGNTGELFF
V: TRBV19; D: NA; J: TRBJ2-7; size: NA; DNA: TGTGCCAGTAGTATAGGTTTCCGGGACGAGCAGTACTTC; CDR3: CASSIGFRDEQYF
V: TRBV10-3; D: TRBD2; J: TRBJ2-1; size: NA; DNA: TGTGCCATCATGGCTAGCGGGAGGGGCGATGAGCAGTTCTTC; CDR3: CAIMASGRGDEQFF
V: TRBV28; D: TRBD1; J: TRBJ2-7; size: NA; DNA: TGTGCCAGCACCCCCCGGGACAGGCATATCTACGAGCAGTACTTC; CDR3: CASTPRDRHIYEQYF
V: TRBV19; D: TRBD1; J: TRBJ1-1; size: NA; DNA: TGTGCCAGTAGCCGGGGGACAGCCGCCTTTTTTAACACTGAAGCTTTCTTT; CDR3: CASSRGTAAFFNTEAFF
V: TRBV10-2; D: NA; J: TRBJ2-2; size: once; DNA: TGCGCCAGCAGTGAAGGTAGCTCCGGGGAGCTGTTTTTT; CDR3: CASSEGSSGELFF
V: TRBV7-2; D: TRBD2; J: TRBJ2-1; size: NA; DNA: TGTGCCAGCAGCTCCAGGACTAGCGCACAGTTCTTC; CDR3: CASSSRTSAQFF
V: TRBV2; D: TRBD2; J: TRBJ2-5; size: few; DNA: TGTGCCAGCGGGGGACTAGCCCGGGAGACCCAGTACTTC; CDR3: CASGGLARETQYF
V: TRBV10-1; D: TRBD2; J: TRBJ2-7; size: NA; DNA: TGCGCCAGCAGTCCGGGACTAGCGGGAGCAGGGGGTTACGAGCAGTACTTC; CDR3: CASSPGLAGAGGYEQYF
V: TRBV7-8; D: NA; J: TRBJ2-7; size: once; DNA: TGTGCCAGCAGCCGTGGGGGGTCCTACGAGCAGTACTTC; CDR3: CASSRGGSYEQYF
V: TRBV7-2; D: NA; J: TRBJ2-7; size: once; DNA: TGTGCCAGCAGCTTAGTCGCGGATGACGTACCCTACGAGCAGTACTTC; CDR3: CASSLVADDVPYEQYF
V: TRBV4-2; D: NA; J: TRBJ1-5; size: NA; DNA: TGTGCCAGCAGCCAAGTGCAGGGGCAAAATCAGCCCCAGCATTTT; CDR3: CASSQVQGQNQPQHF
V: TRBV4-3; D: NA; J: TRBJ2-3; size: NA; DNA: TGCGCCAGCAGCCAAGATCGGGTGCGGGCCCCCACAGATACGCAGTATTTT; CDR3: CASSQDRVRAPTDTQYF
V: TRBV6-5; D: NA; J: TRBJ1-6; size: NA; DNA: TGTGCCAGCAGTTACCACGCCCCCCTAAATTCACCCCTCCACTTT; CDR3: CASSYHAPLNSPLHF
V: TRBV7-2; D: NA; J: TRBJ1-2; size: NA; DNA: TGTGCCAGCACCTACAGTGGGGGGGCGGGCGACTATGGCTACACCTTC; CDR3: CASTYSGGAGDYGYTF